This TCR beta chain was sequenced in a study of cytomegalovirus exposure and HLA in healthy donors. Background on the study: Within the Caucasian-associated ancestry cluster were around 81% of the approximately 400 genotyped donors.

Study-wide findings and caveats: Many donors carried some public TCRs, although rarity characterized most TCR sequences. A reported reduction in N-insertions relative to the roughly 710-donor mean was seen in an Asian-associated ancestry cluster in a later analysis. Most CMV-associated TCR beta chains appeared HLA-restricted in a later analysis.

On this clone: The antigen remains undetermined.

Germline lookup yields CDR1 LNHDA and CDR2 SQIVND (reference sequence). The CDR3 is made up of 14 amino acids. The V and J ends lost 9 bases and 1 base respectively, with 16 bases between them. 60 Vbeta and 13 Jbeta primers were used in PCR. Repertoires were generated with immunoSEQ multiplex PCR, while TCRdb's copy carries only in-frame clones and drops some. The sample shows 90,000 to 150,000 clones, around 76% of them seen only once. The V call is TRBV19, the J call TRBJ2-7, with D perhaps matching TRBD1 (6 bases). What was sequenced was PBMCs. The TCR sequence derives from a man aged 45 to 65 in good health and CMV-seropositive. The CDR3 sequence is CASRQYRESYEQYF. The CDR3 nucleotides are TGTGCCAGCCGACAGTACAGGGAATCCTACGAGCAGTACTTC.